This T cell receptor (beta chain) was sequenced for a study of neoadjuvant anti-PD-1 for oral cavity cancer (dated by TCRdb to the early 2020s). Looking at the study overall: Before curative-intent surgical resection, most patients were given three to four biweekly doses of nivolumab at 3 mg/kg. Under RECIST 1.1, a patient counted as a responder if showing complete response, partial response or stable disease, and as a non-responder if showing progression. Patients who did not progress were given a fourth nivolumab dose at about day 43 and had definitive surgical resection on days 50-56. The parent correlative cohort had approximately twelve patients and a response rate of roughly 34%. General findings and caveats noted by the study authors: Only a few patients per response group were included in the TCR analyses, and the authors called for validation in larger cohorts. After neoadjuvant nivolumab, significantly higher T cell clonality (Gini index) was found within PBMCs in non-responders than in responders. Higher pretreatment blood TCRbeta clonality and lower post-treatment tumor TCRbeta clonality were correlated with higher pretreatment blood Treg/Th17 ratios.

Of note for this clone: No antigen is known for it. Base qualities are not provided; no much larger clone lies one nucleotide away.

The CDR3, cysteine through phenylalanine, is 16 amino acids long. Only the CDR3 portion is preserved as DNA: 48 bases, with reading frame beginning at the first base. The germline V gene yields SQVTM for CDR1 and ANQGSEA for CDR2. Trimming takes 3 bases off V and 3 bases off J; junction bases not matched to a gene: 11. The time point label on this specimen signifies: before neoadjuvant nivolumab. The patients had newly diagnosed stage II-IVA oral cavity squamous cell carcinoma and had not received any prior systemic or radiation treatment. The cohort was composed of patients with HPV-negative, locally advanced oral cavity squamous cell carcinoma. Peripheral blood mononuclear cells were analyzed directly, without maintenance or expansion in culture. The samples were drawn from a longitudinal correlative study tied to a single-arm phase II trial testing neoadjuvant nivolumab in oral cavity squamous cell carcinoma. Subject-matched pre- and post-treatment PBMCs and tumors from three responders and three non-responders underwent genomic DNA-based TCRbeta sequencing. Peripheral blood mononuclear cells were collected before nivolumab treatment and were collected again after treatment, at the time of surgery. Genomic DNA was isolated from PBMCs using the Maxwell RSC DNA from Cells kit.

PBMC libraries used mostly roughly 480 ng of input genomic DNA for deep sequencing, with six replicates per sample. The immunoSEQ hsTCRbeta kit was used to prepare TCRbeta libraries according to the manufacturer's instructions. The finished libraries were brought together in one pool at approximately 3 nM, which was then read using an Illumina NovaSeq 6000 S4 flow cell. In the source study's methods: The immunoSEQ Analyzer was used for raw data preprocessing and quality control. The analysis was limited to productive rearrangements, and each clonotype was defined by a unique CDR3 amino acid sequence. Repertoire clonality was estimated as the Gini-Simpson index, computed with the R package tcR. Gini indices were compared with Student's t test, and associations with tumor size change were assessed by Pearson correlation. TCRdb re-hosts the immuneACCESS table, in-frame sequences only. Its copies lack some clones; in the studies checked, an unresolved V gene accounts for under half of them, and the cause for the rest is not known. V and J calls and clone size follow that table, whereas D and trimming were derived from the DNA. The sample includes tens of thousands of clones, with 65% to 80% observed a single time. The ten largest clones represent 2.5% to 3% of the sample.

The starting material was PBMCs, obtained before nivolumab (anti-PD-1) treatment. The sequence derives from a person aged 35 to 85 with oral cavity squamous cell carcinoma. The chain was built from TRBV29-1 and TRBJ2-1, and TRBD2 matches 7 of the central bases. Here the CDR3 is given as CSVEGGGSIFYNEQFF. The bases are TGCAGCGTTGAGGGGGGGGGAAGTATTTTCTACAATGAGCAGTTCTTC.